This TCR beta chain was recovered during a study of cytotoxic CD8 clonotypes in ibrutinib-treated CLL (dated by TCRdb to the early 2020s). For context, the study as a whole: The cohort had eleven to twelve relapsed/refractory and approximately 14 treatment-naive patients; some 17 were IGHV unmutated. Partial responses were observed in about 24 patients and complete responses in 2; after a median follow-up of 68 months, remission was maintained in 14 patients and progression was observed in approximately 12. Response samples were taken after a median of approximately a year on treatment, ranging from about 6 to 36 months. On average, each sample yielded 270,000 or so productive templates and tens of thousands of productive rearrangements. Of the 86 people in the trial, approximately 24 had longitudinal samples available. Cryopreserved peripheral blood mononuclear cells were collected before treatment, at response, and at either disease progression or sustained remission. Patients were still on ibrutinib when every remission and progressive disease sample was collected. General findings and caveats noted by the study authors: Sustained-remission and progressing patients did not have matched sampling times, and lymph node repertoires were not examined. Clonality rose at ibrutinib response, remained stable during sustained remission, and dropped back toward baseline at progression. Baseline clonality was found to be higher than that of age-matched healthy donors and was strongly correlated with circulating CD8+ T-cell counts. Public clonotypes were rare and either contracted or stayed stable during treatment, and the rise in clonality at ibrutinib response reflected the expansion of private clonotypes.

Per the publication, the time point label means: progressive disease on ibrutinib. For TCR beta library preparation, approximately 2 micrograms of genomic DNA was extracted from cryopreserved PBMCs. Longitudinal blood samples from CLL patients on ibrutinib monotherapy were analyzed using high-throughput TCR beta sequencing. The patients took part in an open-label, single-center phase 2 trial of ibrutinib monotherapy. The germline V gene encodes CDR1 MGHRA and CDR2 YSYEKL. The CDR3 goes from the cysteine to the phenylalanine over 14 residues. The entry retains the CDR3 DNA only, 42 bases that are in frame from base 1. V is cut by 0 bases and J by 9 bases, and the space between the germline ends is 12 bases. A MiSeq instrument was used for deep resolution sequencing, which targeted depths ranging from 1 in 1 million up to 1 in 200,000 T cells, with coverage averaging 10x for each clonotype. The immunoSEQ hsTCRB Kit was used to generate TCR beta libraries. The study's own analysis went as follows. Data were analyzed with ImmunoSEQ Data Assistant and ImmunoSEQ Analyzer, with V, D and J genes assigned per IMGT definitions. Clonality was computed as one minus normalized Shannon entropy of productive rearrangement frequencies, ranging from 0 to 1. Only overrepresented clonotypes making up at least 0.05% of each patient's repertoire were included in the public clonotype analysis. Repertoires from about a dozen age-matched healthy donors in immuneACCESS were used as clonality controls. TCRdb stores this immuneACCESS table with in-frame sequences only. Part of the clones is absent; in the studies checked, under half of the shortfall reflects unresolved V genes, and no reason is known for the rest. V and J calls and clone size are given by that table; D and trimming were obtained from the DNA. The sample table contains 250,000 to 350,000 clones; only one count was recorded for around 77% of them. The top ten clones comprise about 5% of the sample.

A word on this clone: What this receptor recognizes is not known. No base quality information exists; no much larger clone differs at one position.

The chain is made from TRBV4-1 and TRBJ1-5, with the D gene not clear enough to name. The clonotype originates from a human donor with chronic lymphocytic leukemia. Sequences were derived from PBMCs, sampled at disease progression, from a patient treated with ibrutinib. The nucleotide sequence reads TGCGCCAGCAGCCAAGATCGCACTCTGAGGCCCCAGCATTTT. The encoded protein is CASSQDRTLRPQHF.